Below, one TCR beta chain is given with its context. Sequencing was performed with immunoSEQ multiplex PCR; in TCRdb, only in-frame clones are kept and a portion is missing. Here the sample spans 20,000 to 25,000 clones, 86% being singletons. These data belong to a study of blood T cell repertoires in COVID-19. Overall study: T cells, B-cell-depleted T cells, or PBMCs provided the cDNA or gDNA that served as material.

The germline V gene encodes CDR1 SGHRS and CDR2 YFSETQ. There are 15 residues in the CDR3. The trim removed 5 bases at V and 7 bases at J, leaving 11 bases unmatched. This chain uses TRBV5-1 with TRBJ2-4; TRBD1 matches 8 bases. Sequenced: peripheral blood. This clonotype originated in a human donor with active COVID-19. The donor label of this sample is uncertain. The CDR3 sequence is CASRSQGGSPNIQYF. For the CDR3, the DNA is TGCGCCAGCAGGTCACAGGGGGGTTCGCCTAACATTCAGTACTTC.